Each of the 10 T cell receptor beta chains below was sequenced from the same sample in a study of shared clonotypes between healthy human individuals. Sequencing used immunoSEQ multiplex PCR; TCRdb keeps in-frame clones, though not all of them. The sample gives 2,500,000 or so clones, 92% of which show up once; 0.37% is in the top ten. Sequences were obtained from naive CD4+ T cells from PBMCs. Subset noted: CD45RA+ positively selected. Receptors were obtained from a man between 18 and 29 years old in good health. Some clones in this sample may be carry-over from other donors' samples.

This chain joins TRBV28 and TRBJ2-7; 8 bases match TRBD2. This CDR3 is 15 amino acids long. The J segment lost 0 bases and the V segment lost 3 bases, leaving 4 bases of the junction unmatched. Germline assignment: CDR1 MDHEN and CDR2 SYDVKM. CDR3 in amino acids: CASSLTSESSYEQYF. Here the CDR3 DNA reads TGTGCCAGCAGTTTGACTAGCGAGAGCTCCTACGAGCAGTACTTC. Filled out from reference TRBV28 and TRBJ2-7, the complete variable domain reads DVKVTQSSRYLVKRTGEKVFLECVQDMDHENMFWYRQDPGLGLRLIYFSYDVKMKEKGDIPEGYSVSREKKERFSLILESASTNQTSMYLCASSLTSESSYEQYFGPGTRLTVT.

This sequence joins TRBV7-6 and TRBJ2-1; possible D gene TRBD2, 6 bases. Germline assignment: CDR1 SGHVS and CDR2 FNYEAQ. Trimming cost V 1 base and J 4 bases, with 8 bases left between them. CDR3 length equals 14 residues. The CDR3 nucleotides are TGTGCCAGCAGCTTAGTGGAGGGGTACAATGAGCAGTTCTTC. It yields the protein CASSLVEGYNEQFF.

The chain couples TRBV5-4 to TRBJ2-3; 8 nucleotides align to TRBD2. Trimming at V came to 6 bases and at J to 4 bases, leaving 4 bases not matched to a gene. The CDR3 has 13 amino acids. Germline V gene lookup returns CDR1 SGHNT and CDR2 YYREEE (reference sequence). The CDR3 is CASTSGGADTQYF. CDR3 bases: TGTGCCAGCACCTCGGGGGGGGCAGATACGCAGTATTTT.

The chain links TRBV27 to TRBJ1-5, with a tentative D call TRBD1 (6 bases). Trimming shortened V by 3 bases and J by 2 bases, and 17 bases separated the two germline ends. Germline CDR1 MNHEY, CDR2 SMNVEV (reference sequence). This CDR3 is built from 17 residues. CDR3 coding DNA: TGTGCCAGCAGTTTGCGTGCGGGGGCTTTCGGCAATCAGCCCCAGCATTTT. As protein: CASSLRAGAFGNQPQHF.

The CDR3, as DNA: TGCGCCAGCAGCTTGACCGGGGCGCCGGAGCTGTTTTTT. Its translation is CASSLTGAPELFF. The chain employs TRBV5-1 and TRBJ2-2; D tentatively fits TRBD1 or TRBD2 (5 bases each). The V gene's germline CDR1 is SGHRS and CDR2 YFSETQ. The CDR3 totals 13 residues. Trimming shortened V by 1 base and J by 10 bases, and 11 bases separated the two germline ends.

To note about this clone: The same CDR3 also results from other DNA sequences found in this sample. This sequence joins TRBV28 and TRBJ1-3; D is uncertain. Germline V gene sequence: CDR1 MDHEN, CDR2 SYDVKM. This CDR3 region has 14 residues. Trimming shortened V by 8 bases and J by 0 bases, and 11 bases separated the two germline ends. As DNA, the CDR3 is TGTGCCAGCCGCAGAGAGAGCTCTGGAAACACCATATATTTT. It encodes CASRRESSGNTIYF. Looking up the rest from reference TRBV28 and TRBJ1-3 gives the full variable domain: DVKVTQSSRYLVKRTGEKVFLECVQDMDHENMFWYRQDPGLGLRLIYFSYDVKMKEKGDIPEGYSVSREKKERFSLILESASTNQTSMYLCASRRESSGNTIYFGEGSWLTVV.

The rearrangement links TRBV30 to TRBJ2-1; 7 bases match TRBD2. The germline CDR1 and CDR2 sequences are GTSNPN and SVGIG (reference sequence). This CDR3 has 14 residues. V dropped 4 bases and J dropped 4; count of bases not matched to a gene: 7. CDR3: CAWTGLGSYNEQFF. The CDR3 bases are TGTGCCTGGACTGGACTAGGGTCTTACAATGAGCAGTTCTTC.

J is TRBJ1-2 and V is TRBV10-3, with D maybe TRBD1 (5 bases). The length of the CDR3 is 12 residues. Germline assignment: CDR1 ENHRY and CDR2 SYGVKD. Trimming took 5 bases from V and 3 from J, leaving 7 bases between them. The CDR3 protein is CAISSQDYGYTF. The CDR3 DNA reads TGTGCCATCAGTTCACAGGACTATGGCTACACCTTC.

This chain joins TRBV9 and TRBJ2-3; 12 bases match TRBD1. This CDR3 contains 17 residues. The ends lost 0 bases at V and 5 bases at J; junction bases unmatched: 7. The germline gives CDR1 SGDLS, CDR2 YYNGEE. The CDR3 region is CASSVVGQGAGQDTQYF. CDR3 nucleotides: TGTGCCAGCAGCGTAGTGGGACAGGGGGCTGGGCAAGATACGCAGTATTTT.

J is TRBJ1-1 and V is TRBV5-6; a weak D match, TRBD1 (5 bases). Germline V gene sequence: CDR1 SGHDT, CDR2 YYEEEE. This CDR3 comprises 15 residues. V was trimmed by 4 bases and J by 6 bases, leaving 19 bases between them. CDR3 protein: CASSPSAGLGAEAFF. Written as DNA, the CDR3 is TGTGCCAGCAGCCCCTCAGCGGGGCTTGGGGCTGAAGCTTTCTTT.